This T cell receptor beta chain came from a study of early T cells in non-severe SARS-CoV-2 infection. Individually, cDNA molecules had unique molecular identifiers attached to them. TCRdb processed the 5' RACE reads anew with MiXCR; each CDR3 protein has one entry. The table has about 33,000 distinct CDR3 sequences, 4% to 5% seen once; the top ten hold around 8%. In its sample, this clonotype was seen many times. What it binds is not known. Study findings and constraints: VDJdb-based matching was biased toward anti-spike CD8 responses and missed private and CD4 specificities.

Trimming left V 0 bases short and J 5 bases short, with 14 bases between. Germline CDR1 and CDR2: SGDLS and YYNGEE. The CDR3 totals 15 residues. This rearrangement joins TRBV9 to TRBJ1-1; the D is unclear. The clonotype originates from an adult who was a healthcare worker with PCR-confirmed SARS-CoV-2 infection or an uninfected control (not recorded which). The sequenced sample was whole blood. The CDR3 sequence is CASSVGWGSGTEAFF. In DNA, the CDR3 is TGTGCCAGCAGCGTAGGATGGGGAAGCGGTACTGAAGCTTTCTTT.